These T cell receptor beta chains were read from a single sample in a study of CD8 T cells in Susac syndrome. TCRdb re-analysed the immunoSEQ multiplex PCR reads in MiXCR, keeping a single row per CDR3 protein. The profile covers around 190,000 distinct CDR3 sequences, with 94% appearing a single time and 0.1% to 0.13% taken by the ten largest. Sequencing was carried out using CD4+ T cells from PBMCs. All receptors come from a human donor with Susac syndrome. CDR3s include the opening cysteine and the closing phenylalanine or tryptophan. Each record gives: J gene, V gene, D gene, clone size, CDR3 protein, CDR3 DNA. A D gene is named only where the DNA matches it firmly. Not all rows give a size; the values are once, few, many and, for expanded clones, a class.

TRBJ1-3 | TRBV7-2 | NA | NA | CASSSRRSSGNTIYF | TGTGCCAGCAGCTCTCGACGGAGCTCTGGAAACACCATATATTTT
TRBJ2-1 | TRBV20-1 | TRBD2 | NA | CSAESRLAGYYNEQFF | TGCAGTGCCGAATCCCGACTAGCGGGGTACTACAATGAGCAGTTCTTC
TRBJ2-5 | TRBV5-1 | NA | NA | CASSHKLGQETQYF | TGCGCCAGCAGCCATAAGCTGGGGCAAGAGACCCAGTACTTC
TRBJ2-7 | TRBV11-2 | NA | NA | CASSLVGDNEQYF | TGTGCCAGCAGCTTAGTCGGGGACAACGAGCAGTACTTC
TRBJ2-5 | TRBV4-3 | TRBD2 | NA | CASSQDWSGGAWETQYF | TGCGCCAGCAGCCAAGATTGGAGCGGGGGGGCCTGGGAGACCCAGTACTTC
TRBJ2-1 | TRBV12-3/TRBV12-4 | TRBD2 | NA | CASSSTSGGYEQFF | TGTGCCAGCAGTTCGACTAGCGGGGGATATGAGCAGTTCTTC
TRBJ2-7 | TRBV3-1 | NA | NA | CASSQNYEQYF | TGTGCCAGCAGCCAGAACTACGAGCAGTACTTC
TRBJ1-5 | TRBV5-6 | TRBD1 | NA | CASSLAPHRTGWNQPQHF | TGTGCCAGCAGCTTGGCACCACATAGGACAGGGTGGAATCAGCCCCAGCATTTT
TRBJ2-4 | TRBV7-9 | NA | NA | CASSLGQEKNIQYF | TGTGCCAGCAGCTTAGGTCAGGAGAAAAACATTCAGTACTTC
TRBJ1-6 | TRBV6-2/TRBV6-3 | NA | NA | CASSYQDLGLGSPLHF | TGTGCCAGCAGTTACCAGGACTTGGGACTTGGTTCACCCCTCCACTTT
TRBJ1-2 | TRBV20-1 | NA | once | CSAKGRLYGYTF | TGCAGTGCTAAGGGACGGCTCTATGGCTACACCTTC
TRBJ2-3 | TRBV6-5 | NA | NA | CASRSSGDTQYF | TGTGCCAGCAGGTCCTCGGGTGATACGCAGTATTTT
TRBJ2-1 | TRBV10-3 | NA | NA | CATGGTIGINEQFF | TGTGCCACCGGAGGGACGATAGGGATCAATGAGCAGTTCTTC
TRBJ2-3 | TRBV11-2 | NA | NA | CASSLEGGHITDTQYF | TGTGCCAGCAGCTTAGAGGGCGGACACATCACAGATACGCAGTATTTT
TRBJ2-2 | TRBV2 | TRBD2 | NA | CASRTSPNTGELFF | TGTGCCAGTCGGACTAGCCCGAACACCGGGGAGCTGTTTTTT
TRBJ1-5 | TRBV7-9 | NA | NA | CASSSPSEGAQPQHF | TGTGCCAGCAGCTCCCCCTCGGAGGGAGCTCAGCCCCAGCATTTT
TRBJ1-5 | TRBV3-1 | TRBD1 | NA | CASSQGGQLNQPQHF | TGTGCCAGCAGCCAAGGGGGACAGCTCAATCAGCCCCAGCATTTT
TRBJ2-1 | TRBV7-9 | NA | once | CASSLGREENEQFF | TGTGCCAGCAGCTTAGGCAGGGAGGAGAATGAGCAGTTCTTC
TRBJ2-1 | TRBV10-3 | NA | once | CAISVRTEYNEQFF | TGTGCCATCAGTGTCCGGACGGAATACAATGAGCAGTTCTTC
TRBJ1-5 | TRBV19 | TRBD1 | NA | CASRGQVNQPQHF | TGTGCCAGTAGAGGACAGGTTAATCAGCCCCAGCATTTT
TRBJ2-5 | TRBV27 | TRBD1 | NA | CASRSGTGKPETQYF | TGTGCCAGCAGAAGTGGGACAGGGAAGCCAGAGACCCAGTACTTC
TRBJ2-1 | TRBV9 | NA | NA | CASSVPGASNEQFF | TGTGCCAGCAGCGTTCCGGGGGCTAGCAATGAGCAGTTCTTC
TRBJ2-1 | TRBV3-1 | NA | NA | CASSHYSDRPNEQFF | TGTGCCAGCAGCCATTACTCTGACAGGCCCAATGAGCAGTTCTTC
TRBJ2-5 | TRBV3-1 | NA | NA | CASSQDGYRRETQYF | TGTGCCAGCAGCCAAGATGGGTACAGGAGGGAGACCCAGTACTTC
TRBJ1-6 | TRBV2 | NA | NA | CASSEGRGTNSPLHF | TGTGCCAGCAGTGAAGGGCGGGGAACTAATTCACCCCTCCACTTT
TRBJ2-5 | TRBV7-2 | NA | NA | CASSRLGTEKETQYF | TGTGCCAGCAGCCGCCTCGGGACGGAGAAAGAGACCCAGTACTTC
TRBJ2-3 | TRBV15 | NA | NA | CATGRASTDTQYF | TGTGCCACCGGGCGAGCAAGCACAGATACGCAGTATTTT
TRBJ1-5 | TRBV14 | TRBD1 | NA | CASSTWTGGCHQPQHF | TGTGCCAGCAGCACCTGGACAGGGGGCTGCCATCAGCCCCAGCATTTT
TRBJ2-7 | TRBV19 | TRBD1 | NA | CASSSGTGNSYEQYF | TGTGCCAGTAGTAGTGGGACAGGGAATTCCTACGAGCAGTACTTC
TRBJ2-3 | TRBV27 | NA | NA | CASSFSSHHTQYF | TGTGCCAGCAGTTTTTCGTCGCACCATACGCAGTATTTT
TRBJ2-5 | TRBV20-1 | TRBD2 | NA | CSARAGTTETQYF | TGCAGTGCTAGAGCCGGGACTACAGAGACCCAGTACTTC
TRBJ2-5 | TRBV11-2 | NA | NA | CASSSKTPGETQYF | TGTGCCAGCAGCTCAAAAACTCCCGGGGAGACCCAGTACTTC
TRBJ1-1 | TRBV30 | NA | NA | CAWAVWSTEAFF | TGTGCCTGGGCGGTATGGAGTACTGAAGCTTTCTTT
TRBJ1-1 | TRBV30 | NA | NA | CAGRQVLNTEAFF | TGTGCCGGACGACAGGTTCTGAACACTGAAGCTTTCTTT
TRBJ1-1 | TRBV9 | NA | NA | CASSAAGGPRGYTEAFF | TGTGCCAGCAGCGCCGCCGGAGGTCCGAGAGGGTACACTGAAGCTTTCTTT
TRBJ2-1 | TRBV27 | NA | NA | CASSVRPFDEQFF | TGTGCCAGCAGTGTTCGGCCTTTCGATGAGCAGTTCTTC
TRBJ2-3 | TRBV27 | TRBD1 | NA | CASSLFAGQGPDTQYF | TGTGCCAGCAGTTTATTCGCTGGACAGGGCCCAGATACGCAGTATTTT
TRBJ2-3 | TRBV27 | NA | NA | CASSLGVSRTDTQYF | TGTGCCAGCAGTTTAGGGGTTTCCCGCACAGATACGCAGTATTTT
TRBJ1-3 | TRBV30 | NA | NA | CAWRPDAGNTIYF | TGTGCCTGGAGACCGGACGCTGGAAACACCATATATTTT
TRBJ2-7 | TRBV28 | TRBD1 | NA | CASRIQGMEYF | TGTGCCAGCAGGATACAGGGGATGGAGTACTTC
TRBJ1-5 | TRBV21-1 | NA | once | CASSKESLGQSNHGGNQPQHF | TGTGCCAGCAGCAAAGAAAGTTTAGGGCAGTCCAACCACGGGGGCAATCAGCCCCAGCATTTT
TRBJ1-4 | TRBV7-9 | NA | once | CASSLGRAATNEKLFF | TGTGCCAGCAGCTTAGGGCGAGCGGCAACTAATGAAAAACTGTTTTTT
TRBJ1-2 | TRBV25-1 | NA | NA | CASSAAGSPNYGYTF | TGTGCCAGCAGTGCTGCGGGGTCGCCTAACTATGGCTACACCTTC
TRBJ1-2 | TRBV12-3/TRBV12-4 | TRBD1 | NA | CASREGTGNYGYTF | TGTGCCAGCAGGGAGGGGACAGGGAACTATGGCTACACCTTC
TRBJ2-7 | TRBV29-1 | NA | NA | CSVAYVSWGATYEQYF | TGCAGCGTTGCCTACGTGAGTTGGGGGGCCACCTACGAGCAGTACTTC
TRBJ2-5 | TRBV20-1 | TRBD1 | NA | CSARPRDRGRETQYF | TGCAGTGCTAGACCCCGGGACAGGGGTCGCGAGACCCAGTACTTC
TRBJ2-3 | TRBV20-1 | NA | NA | CSARAANTDTQYF | TGCAGTGCTAGGGCAGCTAACACAGATACGCAGTATTTT
TRBJ1-2 | TRBV4-3 | NA | NA | CASSQDPREANYGYTF | TGCGCCAGCAGCCAAGACCCACGGGAAGCTAACTATGGCTACACCTTC
TRBJ1-2 | TRBV6-4 | TRBD1 | NA | CASTKTGDGYTF | TGTGCCAGCACCAAAACAGGGGATGGCTACACCTTC
TRBJ2-7 | TRBV6-5 | TRBD1 | NA | CASSSDRGLYEQYF | TGTGCCAGCAGTTCCGACAGGGGGCTTTACGAGCAGTACTTC
TRBJ2-7 | TRBV7-2 | NA | NA | CASSLTGTTYEQYF | TGTGCCAGCAGCTTAACCGGGACCACCTACGAGCAGTACTTC
TRBJ1-2 | TRBV7-2 | NA | NA | CASSWTDQGGYTF | TGTGCCAGCAGCTGGACAGATCAGGGAGGCTACACCTTC
TRBJ2-5 | TRBV9 | NA | NA | CASSVDQGTETQYF | TGTGCCAGCAGCGTAGACCAGGGGACGGAGACCCAGTACTTC